This record covers a single T cell receptor (beta chain). What it binds is not known. Germline-derived CDR1 and CDR2 are LNHDA and SQIVND (reference sequence). The V and J ends lost 0 bases and 0 bases respectively, with 8 bases between them. The CDR3 has 16 amino acids. This table comes from immunoSEQ multiplex PCR, and its TCRdb copy is limited to in-frame clones, with some not included. The data show about 180,000 clones, about 89% seen once. The source of the sample is a study of T cell responses to AZD1222 COVID-19 vaccine. General study results and limits: Repertoire collection took place solely once the T cell response had peaked. Females made up more of the donors, who were largely white British, and clonal diversity may have come out too low. Variant regions that are unmutated are reportedly the target of nearly half of spike-specific TCRs.

The chain joins TRBV19 to TRBJ1-4; no clear D. The sequence derives from an adult in good health. The specimen was peripheral blood, collected on day 0 of AZD1222 vaccination. The CDR3 DNA is TGTGCCAGTAGTATAGAGACACCTTCAACTAATGAAAAACTGTTTTTT. Translating gives CASSIETPSTNEKLFF.